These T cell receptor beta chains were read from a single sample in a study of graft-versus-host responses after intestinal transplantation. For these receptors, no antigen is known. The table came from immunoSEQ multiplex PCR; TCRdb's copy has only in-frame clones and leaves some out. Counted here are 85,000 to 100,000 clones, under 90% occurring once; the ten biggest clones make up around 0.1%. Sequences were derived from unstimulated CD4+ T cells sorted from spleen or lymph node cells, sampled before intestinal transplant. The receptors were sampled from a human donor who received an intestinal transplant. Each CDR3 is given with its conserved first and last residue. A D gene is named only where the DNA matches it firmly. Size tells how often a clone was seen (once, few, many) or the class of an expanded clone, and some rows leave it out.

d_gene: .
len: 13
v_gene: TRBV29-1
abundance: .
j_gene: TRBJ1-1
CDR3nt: TGCAGCGCAAACCCACAGGGGAACACTGAAGCTTTCTTT
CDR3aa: CSANPQGNTEAFF

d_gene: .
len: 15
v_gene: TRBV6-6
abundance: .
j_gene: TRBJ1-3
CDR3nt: TGTGCCAGCAGTTACGGCAGGGATTATGGAAACACCATATATTTT
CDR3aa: CASSYGRDYGNTIYF

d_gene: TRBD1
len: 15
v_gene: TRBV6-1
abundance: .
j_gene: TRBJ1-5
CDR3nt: TGTGCCAGCAGTGCCCCAGGGGGCCGGGGGCAGCCCCAGCATTTT
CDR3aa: CASSAPGGRGQPQHF

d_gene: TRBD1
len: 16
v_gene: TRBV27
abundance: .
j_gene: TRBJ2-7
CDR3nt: TGTGCCAGCAGTCAGAACAGGGGGCGCTTAACCTACGAGCAGTACTTC
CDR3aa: CASSQNRGRLTYEQYF

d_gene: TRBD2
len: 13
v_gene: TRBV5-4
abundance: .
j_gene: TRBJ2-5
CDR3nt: TGTGCCAGCAGCCTGGGCGGGAGCGGGACCCAGTACTTC
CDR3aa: CASSLGGSGTQYF

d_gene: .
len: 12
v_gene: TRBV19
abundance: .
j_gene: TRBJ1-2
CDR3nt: TGTGCCAGTAGTAGGCTGAACTATGGCTACACCTTC
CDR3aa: CASSRLNYGYTF

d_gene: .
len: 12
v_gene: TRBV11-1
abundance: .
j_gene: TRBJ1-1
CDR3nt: TGTGCCAGCAGCTTTGCGGGAACTGAAGCTTTCTTT
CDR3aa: CASSFAGTEAFF

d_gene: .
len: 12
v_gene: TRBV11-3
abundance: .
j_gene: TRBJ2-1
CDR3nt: TGTGCCAGCAGCTTGCCTAACAATGAGCAGTTCTTC
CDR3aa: CASSLPNNEQFF

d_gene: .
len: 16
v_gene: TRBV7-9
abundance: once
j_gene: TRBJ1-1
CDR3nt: TGTGCCAGCAGCTTATTCCGGGGGTGGGTGGGCACTGAAGCTTTCTTT
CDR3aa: CASSLFRGWVGTEAFF

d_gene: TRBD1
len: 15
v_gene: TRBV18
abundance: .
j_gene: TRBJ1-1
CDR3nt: TGTGCCAGCTCGGCAACAGGGGGCACGAACACTGAAGCTTTCTTT
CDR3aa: CASSATGGTNTEAFF

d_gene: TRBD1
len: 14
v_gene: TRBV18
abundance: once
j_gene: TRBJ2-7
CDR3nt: TGTGCCAGCTCACCAAGGACAGGGACCCACGAGCAGTACTTC
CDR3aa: CASSPRTGTHEQYF

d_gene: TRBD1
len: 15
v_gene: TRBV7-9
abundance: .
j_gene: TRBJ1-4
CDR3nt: TGTGCCAGCAGCTTAGACGCCGGGACAGATGAAAAACTGTTTTTT
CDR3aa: CASSLDAGTDEKLFF

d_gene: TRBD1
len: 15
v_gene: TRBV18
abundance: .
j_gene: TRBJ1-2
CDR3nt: TGTGCCAGCTCCACCGGAGGGGGCGTAAGCTATGGCTACACCTTC
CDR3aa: CASSTGGGVSYGYTF

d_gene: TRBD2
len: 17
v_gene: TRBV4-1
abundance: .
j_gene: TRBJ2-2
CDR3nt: TGCGCCAGCAGCCCCGGAGGAGGACTAGCCAACACCGGGGAGCTGTTTTTT
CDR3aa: CASSPGGGLANTGELFF

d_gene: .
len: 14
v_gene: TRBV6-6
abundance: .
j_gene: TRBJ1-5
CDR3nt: TGTGCCAGCAGTTACGACGGACTAAATCAGCCCCAGCATTTT
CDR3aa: CASSYDGLNQPQHF

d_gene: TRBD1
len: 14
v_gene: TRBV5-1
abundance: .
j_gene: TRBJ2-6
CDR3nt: TGCGCCAGCCAGGGGGCGCGTGGGGCCAACGTCCTGACTTTC
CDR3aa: CASQGARGANVLTF

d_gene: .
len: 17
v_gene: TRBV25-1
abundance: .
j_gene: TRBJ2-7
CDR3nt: TGTGCCAGCAGTGAGGGTCTGTCGTGGGGCCCCTCCTACGAGCAGTACTTC
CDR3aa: CASSEGLSWGPSYEQYF

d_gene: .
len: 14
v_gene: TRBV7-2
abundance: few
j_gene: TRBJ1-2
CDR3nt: TGTGCCAGCAGCTTAGGGGGCAGAAACTATGGCTACACCTTC
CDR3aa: CASSLGGRNYGYTF

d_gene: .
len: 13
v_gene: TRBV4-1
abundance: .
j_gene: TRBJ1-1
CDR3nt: TGCGCCAGCGTCCCCGACGTTGGACTCAAAGCTTTCTTT
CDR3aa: CASVPDVGLKAFF

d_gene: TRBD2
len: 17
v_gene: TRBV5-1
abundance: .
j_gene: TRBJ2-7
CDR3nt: TGCGCCAGCAGCTTGGTTGTAGCGGGGGGCTCTGCCTACGAGCAGTACTTC
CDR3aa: CASSLVVAGGSAYEQYF

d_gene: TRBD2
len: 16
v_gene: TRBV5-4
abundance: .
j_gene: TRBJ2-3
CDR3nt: TGTGCCAGCAGCCAAACATATAGCGGGGTGGGAGTGGCGCAGTATTTT
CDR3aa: CASSQTYSGVGVAQYF

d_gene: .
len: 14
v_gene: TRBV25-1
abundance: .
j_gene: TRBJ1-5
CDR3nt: TGTGCCAGCAGTGATTCCGGGTTAAATCAGCCCCAGCATTTT
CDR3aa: CASSDSGLNQPQHF